This T cell receptor (beta chain) is from a study of blood T cells in healthy people across ages. For the second PCR, which ran for about 7 to 11 cycles, a sample-barcoded 5' primer and a J-beta primer mix were used. Using its own MiXCR run on the 5' RACE reads, TCRdb lists one record per CDR3 protein. The sample records around 1.5 million distinct CDR3 sequences, approximately 59% being singletons. Study outcomes and limitations: Conclusively comparing naive with antigen-experienced cells was impossible with unsorted PBMCs. It was the long-lived donors that had more naive CD4+ cells and higher diversity than aged donors.

Regarding this clonotype: The antigen remains undetermined.

Sequenced sample: blood. The TCR comes from a young man in good health.

The CDR3 sequence is CASSSSDGGSYEQYF. CDR3 coding DNA: TGTGCCAGCAGCTCTTCGGACGGTGGGAGTTACGAGCAGTACTTC. The chain has TRBV13 and TRBJ2-4, with D maybe TRBD2 (5 bases). The last part of the DNA fits TRBJ2-7 better; the J call may be wrong. The CDR3 is made up of 15 amino acids. Germline-derived CDR1 and CDR2 are PRHDT and FYEKMQ (reference sequence).